The 6 T cell receptor beta chains below come from one sample, sequenced in a study of T cells in Graves' hyperthyroidism and ophthalmopathy. Amplified TCR beta CDR3 regions came from RNA transcripts. HTBI primers drove first-round RT-PCR of the TCR CDR3. Via MiXCR, TCRdb re-called the multiplex PCR reads, giving one row per CDR3 protein. The sample gives around 800,000 distinct CDR3 sequences, 38% of which show up once; about 8.9% is in the top ten. Input material: blood. The receptors come from a man aged 18 to 30 with Graves' hyperthyroidism.

With regard to this clonotype: A junction boundary mismatches the germline segment, possibly from a read error. The chain has TRBV7-9 and TRBJ2-6; D is undetermined. Germline lookup yields CDR1 SEHNR and CDR2 FQNEAQ (reference sequence). This CDR3 has 16 amino acids. CDR3 amino acids: CASSQDRLYSANVLTF. The CDR3 bases are TGCGCCAGCAGCCAAGATCGACTTTACTCGGCCAACGTCCTGACTTTC.

This rearrangement joins TRBV7-9 to TRBJ2-7; 9 bases line up with TRBD1. Germline lookup yields CDR1 SEHNR and CDR2 FQNEAQ (reference sequence). The length of the CDR3 is 14 residues. J was trimmed by 6 bases and V by 5 bases; bases with no gene match: 8. For the CDR3, the DNA is TGTGCCAGCAGCCCATGGACAGGGGCGGTCGAGCAGTACTTC. Protein product: CASSPWTGAVEQYF.

The chain couples TRBV12-3 or TRBV12-4 to TRBJ2-5; D gene uncertain. The V end lost 6 bases, the J end lost 5 bases, and 22 bases lay between the germline ends. The CDR3 is 16 amino acids. The CDR3 nucleotides read TGTGCCAGCAGCTTTGAGACAAAAATCTTATTGGAGACCCAGTACTTC. This translates into CASSFETKILLETQYF.

The rearrangement links TRBV2 to TRBJ1-1; TRBD1 matches 9 bases. The ends lost 6 bases at V and 0 bases at J; junction bases unmatched: 8. The CDR3 sequence is 16 residues long. Per the germline V gene, CDR1 is SNHLY and CDR2 is FYNNEI. CDR3 nucleotides: TGTGCCAGCAGACCGGACAGGGGAACCATGAACACTGAAGCTTTCTTT. It specifies CASRPDRGTMNTEAFF.

This clonotype was detected once. The chain uses TRBV2 and TRBJ2-2; D possibly uses TRBD1 or TRBD2 (6 bases each). The CDR3 length is 13 residues. V was clipped by 8 bases and J by 5 bases, with 12 bases between them. Germline V gene data show CDR1 as SNHLY and CDR2 as FYNNEI. The CDR3 coding sequence is TGTGCCAGCGGGGGGCGATTGACCGGGGAGCTGTTTTTT. As protein: CASGGRLTGELFF.

The chain combines TRBV7-6 with TRBJ2-7; possibly TRBD2 for D (5 bases). The V gene's germline CDR1 is SGHVS and CDR2 FNYEAQ. Trimming took 5 bases from V and 3 from J, leaving 14 bases between them. The CDR3 totals 14 residues. The CDR3 region has the DNA TGTGCCAGCAGCCTCCGGGAACAGCACTACGAGCAGTACTTC. This sequence encodes CASSLREQHYEQYF.